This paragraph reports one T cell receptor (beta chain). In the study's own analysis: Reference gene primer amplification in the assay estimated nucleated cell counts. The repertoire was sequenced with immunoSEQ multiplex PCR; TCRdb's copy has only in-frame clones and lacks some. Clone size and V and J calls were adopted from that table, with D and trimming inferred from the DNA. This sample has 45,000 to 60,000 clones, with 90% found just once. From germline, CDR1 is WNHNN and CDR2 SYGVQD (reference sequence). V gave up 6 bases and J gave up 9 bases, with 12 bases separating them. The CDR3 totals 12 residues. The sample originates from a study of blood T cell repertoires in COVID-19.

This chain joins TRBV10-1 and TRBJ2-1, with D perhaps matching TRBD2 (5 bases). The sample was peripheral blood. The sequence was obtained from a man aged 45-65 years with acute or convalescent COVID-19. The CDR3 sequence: CASSERWSEQFF. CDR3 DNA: TGCGCCAGCAGCGAGCGGTGGAGTGAGCAGTTCTTC.